This T cell receptor (beta chain) was recorded in a study of blood T cell repertoires in COVID-19. The table came from immunoSEQ multiplex PCR; TCRdb's copy has only in-frame clones and leaves some out. The repertoire includes about 250,000 clones, about nine tenths of them detected once, and around 1.7% sits in the top ten. The CDR3 is 15 amino acids. Germline lookup yields CDR1 MDHEN and CDR2 SYDVKM. V was pared by 5 bases and J by 4 bases, with 15 bases between. The specimen sequenced was PBMCs or T cells enriched from blood (not recorded which). This sequence joins TRBV28 and TRBJ1-3, with a weak D call TRBD1 (6 bases). This TCR was recovered from a man aged 35-49 years who had recovered from COVID-19. The CDR3 spells CASSPVGGAGNTIYF. As DNA, the CDR3 is TGTGCCAGCAGTCCGGTTGGGGGGGCGGGAAACACCATATATTTT.